The 25 T cell receptor beta chains listed next were all sequenced from one sample in a study of blood T cell repertoires in COVID-19. Profiled with immunoSEQ multiplex PCR; TCRdb holds only in-frame clones, not every one. The sample yields roughly 200,000 clones, 80% to 90% seen once. The sequencing input was peripheral blood. These receptors originate from a human donor with active or convalescent COVID-19. The donor label of this sample is uncertain.

The chain uses TRBV4-1 and TRBJ1-2; 8 bases map to TRBD1. Germline V gives CDR1 MGHRA, CDR2 YSYEKL. The length of the CDR3 is 15 residues. V shed 1 base and J 4 bases; nucleotides not matched to a gene: 5. CDR3 bases: TGCGCCAGCAGCCAAGGACAGGGGACGAGCTATGGCTACACCTTC. Translated: CASSQGQGTSYGYTF.

Points on this clone: Different DNA sequences within this sample yield the same CDR3. The chain links TRBV5-1 to TRBJ2-3, with 9 bases aligning to TRBD2. The ends lost 6 bases at V and 6 bases at J; junction bases unmatched: 8. Germline V lookup: CDR1 SGHRS, CDR2 YFSETQ. The CDR3 covers 14 residues. The CDR3: CASKGLAGTDTQYF. In nucleotides, the CDR3 is TGCGCCAGCAAGGGTCTAGCGGGGACGGATACGCAGTATTTT.

The genes are TRBV3-1 (or the pseudogene TRBV3-2) and TRBJ2-3; D gene unclear. V was shortened by 4 bases and J by 12 bases, with 17 bases between the two germline ends. The CDR3 contains 13 residues. Germline V lookup: CDR1 LGHDT, CDR2 YNNKEL (reference sequence). The CDR3 loop reads CASSPTTALIQYF. CDR3 nucleotide sequence: TGTGCCAGCAGCCCGACAACTGCGCTCATCCAGTATTTT.

This rearrangement joins TRBV6-5 to TRBJ2-7; D not resolved. The CDR3 is made up of 13 amino acids. V was trimmed by 7 bases and J by 2 bases, leaving 12 bases between them. Germline CDR1 MNHEY, CDR2 SVGAGI. CDR3 sequence (DNA): TGTGCCAGCATGCTGAGGCCCGCCTACGAGCAGTACTTC. As protein: CASMLRPAYEQYF.

The rearrangement joins TRBV24-1 to TRBJ2-1; TRBD2 agrees at 14 bases. Unmatched junction bases numbered 22, after V lost 5 bases and J lost 2 bases. The CDR3 runs 23 residues. The germline V gene has CDR1 KGHDR and CDR2 SFDVKD. The chain's CDR3 is CATSVGGHIPGLAGAGTYNEQFF. CDR3 nucleotides: TGTGCCACCAGTGTGGGGGGACACATACCGGGACTAGCGGGAGCGGGGACCTACAATGAGCAGTTCTTC.

DNA for the CDR3: TGCAGTGCCACTTCTCCCGAAAAACTGTTTTTT. This gives the protein CSATSPEKLFF. The V gene is TRBV20-1, the J gene TRBJ1-4; no clear D gene. V was clipped by 6 bases and J by 8 bases, with 10 bases between them. CDR3 size: 11 residues. Per germline, CDR1 DFQATT and CDR2 SNEGSKA (reference sequence).

The gene calls are TRBV9 and TRBJ2-1, with D perhaps matching TRBD2 (5 bases). This CDR3 has 13 residues. Trimming pared 3 bases from V and 8 bases from J, leaving 12 bases between. CDR1 and CDR2 from the germline V gene are SGDLS and YYNGEE. CDR3 residues: CASSDPPGDEQFF. The CDR3 nucleotides are TGTGCCAGCAGCGACCCTCCCGGGGATGAGCAGTTCTTC.

The genes are TRBV6-5 and TRBJ2-1; TRBD1 agrees at 9 bases. CDR1 and CDR2 (germline): MNHEY, SVGAGI. The ends lost 7 bases at V and 6 bases at J; junction bases unmatched: 10. The CDR3 spans 15 residues. This CDR3 is CASTPWGQGSNEQFF. CDR3 sequence (DNA): TGTGCCAGCACCCCGTGGGGACAGGGTTCCAATGAGCAGTTCTTC.

This chain uses TRBV11-3 with TRBJ2-7; the match to TRBD2 covers 7 bases. CDR1 and CDR2 (germline): SGHNT, YENEEA. The CDR3 consists of 14 residues. Losses at the gene ends were 5 bases for V and 4 bases for J; bases not matched to a gene: 8. Written as DNA, the CDR3 is TGTGCCAGCAGCCCTCCCCTAGCGGATTACGAGCAGTACTTC. Translating it yields CASSPPLADYEQYF. Supplemented by reference TRBV11-3 and TRBJ2-7, the full variable domain reads EAGVVQSPRYKIIEKKQPVAFWCNPISGHNTLYWYLQNLGQGPELLIRYENEEAVDDSQLPKDRFSAERLKGVDSTLKIQPAELGDSAVYLCASSPPLADYEQYFGPGTRLTVT.

This chain uses TRBV4-3 with TRBJ2-7, with D tentatively TRBD2 (5 bases). Germline-derived CDR1 and CDR2 are LGHNA and YSLEER. V was trimmed by 1 base and J by 0 bases, leaving 7 bases between them. The CDR3 contains 14 residues. CDR3 sequence reads: CASSQVGSSYEQYF. The CDR3 coding sequence is TGCGCCAGCAGCCAAGTAGGGAGCTCCTACGAGCAGTACTTC.

The V gene is TRBV5-4, the J gene TRBJ2-2, with 11 bases matching TRBD2. The CDR3 is 19 residues long. From germline, CDR1 is SGHNT and CDR2 YYREEE (reference sequence). With V trimmed by 0 bases and J by 5 bases, 12 bases remained unmatched. The CDR3 region has the DNA TGTGCCAGCAGCTTGGTCCCCATAGCGGGAGGGCCAAGGACCGGGGAGCTGTTTTTT. This sequence encodes CASSLVPIAGGPRTGELFF.

The rearrangement uses TRBV9 and TRBJ2-5; TRBD2 agrees at 9 bases. V was pared by 1 base and J by 5 bases, with 12 bases of the junction left unmatched. The CDR3 runs to 17 residues. From germline, CDR1 is SGDLS and CDR2 YYNGEE. The CDR3 DNA reads TGTGCCAGCAGCGTACGAGGTCTAGCGGGGCTCAAGGAGACCCAGTACTTC. It is translated as CASSVRGLAGLKETQYF.

CDR3 region: CASSFFRGTDTQYF. CDR3 DNA: TGTGCCAGCAGCTTCTTTCGGGGGACAGATACGCAGTATTTT. This chain uses TRBV7-9 with TRBJ2-3; tentatively, D is TRBD2 (6 bases). The germline V and J ends were trimmed by 3 bases and 3 bases, with 10 bases remaining between them. Germline V lookup: CDR1 SEHNR, CDR2 FQNEAQ (reference sequence). The CDR3 length is 14 residues. Variable domain in full (rest from reference TRBV7-9 and TRBJ2-3): DTGVSQNPRHKITKRGQNVTFRCDPISEHNRLYWYRQTLGQGPEFLTYFQNEAQLEKSRLLSDRFSAERPKGSFSTLEIQRTEQGDSAMYLCASSFFRGTDTQYFGPGTRLTVL.

This chain connects TRBV30 to TRBJ1-4; D is perhaps TRBD1 (6 bases). This CDR3 comprises 13 residues. Trimming shortened V by 3 bases and J by 7 bases, and 12 bases separated the two germline ends. CDR1 and CDR2 from the germline V gene are GTSNPN and SVGIG (reference sequence). The CDR3 reads CAWRWRGGEKLFF. CDR3 nucleotides: TGTGCCTGGAGATGGCGAGGGGGTGAAAAACTGTTTTTT.

The chain is built from TRBV19 and TRBJ2-2, with D possibly being TRBD2 (5 bases). Germline V CDR1 and CDR2: LNHDA, SQIVND (reference sequence). The CDR3 runs to 18 residues. Trimming took off 7 bases at V and 0 bases at J, with 21 bases between the two ends. This chain's CDR3 is CASTLGGSRPTNTGELFF. The CDR3 DNA reads TGTGCCAGTACCTTAGGAGGAAGCCGGCCAACGAACACCGGGGAGCTGTTTTTT.

The chain links TRBV6-2 or TRBV6-3 to TRBJ2-3, with 7 bases identical to TRBD1. Germline V gene lookup returns CDR1 MNHEY and CDR2 SVGEGT. The junction had 7 bases not matched to a gene; V was cut back by 2 bases and J by 2 bases. This CDR3 spans 16 amino acids. This chain's CDR3 is CASSYKKQGYTDTQYF. The CDR3 DNA reads as TGTGCCAGCAGTTACAAAAAACAGGGGTACACAGATACGCAGTATTTT.

This rearrangement joins TRBV21-1 to TRBJ2-1; the table's D call TRBD2 went unverified against the DNA. TRBV21-1 is deemed a pseudogene. The CDR3 runs to 19 residues. The chain's CDR3 is CASSKTDRGLGVGHNEQFF. The CDR3 coding sequence is TGTGCCAGCAGCAAGACTGACAGAGGACTAGGGGTCGGACACAATGAGCAGTTCTTC.

The chain recombines TRBV5-1 with TRBJ2-2; TRBD1 agrees at 9 bases. The CDR3 contains 21 residues. Germline V lookup: CDR1 SGHRS, CDR2 YFSETQ. V was clipped by 2 bases and J by 0 bases; unmatched bases: 17. The CDR3 reads CASSFTGGGTSAHPNTGELFF. CDR3 DNA: TGCGCCAGCAGCTTTACAGGGGGCGGAACTAGCGCACATCCGAACACCGGGGAGCTGTTTTTT. Full variable domain (remainder filled in from reference TRBV5-1 and TRBJ2-2): KAGVTQTPRYLIKTRGQQVTLSCSPISGHRSVSWYQQTPGQGLQFLFEYFSETQRNKGNFPGRFSGRQFSNSRSEMNVSTLELGDSALYLCASSFTGGGTSAHPNTGELFFGEGSRLTVL.

As concerns this clone: Other DNA sequences in this specimen translate into the identical CDR3. This rearrangement joins TRBV5-4 to TRBJ2-5; 8 bases map to TRBD2. V lost 2 bases, J lost 5 bases, and 5 bases stayed unmatched. There are 14 residues in the CDR3. The germline V gene has CDR1 SGHNT and CDR2 YYREEE (reference sequence). The CDR3 DNA reads TGTGCCAGCAGCTTAGCGGGAGTAGGGGAGACCCAGTACTTC. Protein: CASSLAGVGETQYF.

The J gene is TRBJ2-7, the V gene TRBV5-1; D not certain. The CDR3 is 11 residues long. The V gene's germline CDR1 is SGHRS and CDR2 YFSETQ. V lost 3 bases to trimming and J lost 7 bases, with 8 bases between them. The CDR3 loop reads CASSSFGEQYF. CDR3 in DNA: TGCGCCAGCAGCTCCTTCGGGGAGCAGTACTTC.

The chain is built from TRBV5-1 and TRBJ2-4; TRBD1 matches at 7 bases. The trim removed 4 bases at V and 6 bases at J, leaving 7 bases unmatched. CDR1 and CDR2 (germline): SGHRS, YFSETQ. This CDR3 is built from 14 residues. CDR3 loop: CASSEGAGVNIQYF. CDR3 nucleotides: TGCGCCAGCAGCGAGGGGGCAGGGGTAAACATTCAGTACTTC.

The chain has TRBV7-2 and TRBJ2-3; 12 nucleotides align to TRBD2. Germline values: CDR1 SGHTA, CDR2 FQGNSA. V lost 2 bases and J lost 7; bases outside the gene matches: 13. The CDR3 spans 18 residues. CDR3 nucleotides: TGTGCCAGCAGCTTAAAGGGGCTAGCGGGAGGGAGCAGGAATACGCAGTATTTT. Translation: CASSLKGLAGGSRNTQYF.

The chain is built from TRBV7-9 and TRBJ2-7; perhaps TRBD1 as D (6 bases). The germline CDR1 and CDR2 sequences are SEHNR and FQNEAQ (reference sequence). There are 13 residues in the CDR3. The V gene lost 3 bases and the J gene lost 3 bases, with 9 bases spanning the gap. CDR3 nucleotides: TGTGCCAGCAGCTTTCGGACAGTCTACGAGCAGTACTTC. It translates to CASSFRTVYEQYF. Full variable domain (remainder filled in from reference TRBV7-9 and TRBJ2-7): DTGVSQNPRHKITKRGQNVTFRCDPISEHNRLYWYRQTLGQGPEFLTYFQNEAQLEKSRLLSDRFSAERPKGSFSTLEIQRTEQGDSAMYLCASSFRTVYEQYFGPGTRLTVT.

V gene TRBV30 combines with J gene TRBJ2-5; TRBD1 might be the D (5 bases). The germline V and J ends were trimmed by 3 bases and 1 base, with 12 bases remaining between them. There are 14 residues in the CDR3. Germline-derived CDR1 and CDR2 are GTSNPN and SVGIG (reference sequence). CDR3: CAWSQDRAQETQYF. CDR3 DNA sequence: TGTGCCTGGAGCCAAGACAGAGCCCAAGAGACCCAGTACTTC.

The chain joins TRBV7-9 to TRBJ2-7; the D is unclear. Germline V gene sequence: CDR1 SEHNR, CDR2 FQNEAQ (reference sequence). With 1 base removed from V and 6 bases from J, the gap between germline ends came to 16 bases. The CDR3 extends over 15 amino acids. DNA of the CDR3: TGTGCCAGCAGCTTAGTTAGGCCCCTAGGTGGCGAGCAGTACTTC. Translating it yields CASSLVRPLGGEQYF. The full variable domain, completed using reference TRBV7-9 and TRBJ2-7, is DTGVSQNPRHKITKRGQNVTFRCDPISEHNRLYWYRQTLGQGPEFLTYFQNEAQLEKSRLLSDRFSAERPKGSFSTLEIQRTEQGDSAMYLCASSLVRPLGGEQYFGPGTRLTVT.